The 22 T cell receptor beta chains below were found in one sample sequenced in a study of graft-versus-host responses after intestinal transplantation. Some clones are missing from TCRdb's copy, which holds only in-frame ones; the method was immunoSEQ multiplex PCR. The top ten clones hold around 0.3% of a sample with 80,000 to 95,000 clones, around 89% of them seen once. No cognate antigen is known for these TCRs. The specimen comprised unstimulated CD4+ T cells sorted from spleen or lymph node cells, sampled before transplant. Receptors were obtained from a human donor who was the organ donor for an intestinal transplant.

The gene calls are TRBV21-1 and TRBJ1-5; the table's D call TRBD1 went unverified against the DNA. TRBV21-1 is assigned pseudogene status. There are 14 residues in the CDR3. CDR3 nucleotide sequence: TGTGCGGATCCGGTGGACAGGGAGGGTCAGCCCCAGCATTTT. This sequence encodes CADPVDREGQPQHF.

The gene calls are TRBV6-5 and TRBJ2-7; D is undetermined. Trimming pared 6 bases from V and 5 bases from J, leaving 14 bases between. This CDR3 contains 13 residues. Per germline, CDR1 MNHEY and CDR2 SVGAGI. The CDR3 region is CASREPNRDEQYF. CDR3 DNA: TGTGCCAGCAGGGAACCGAACCGGGACGAGCAGTACTTC.

This chain connects TRBV6-1 to TRBJ2-7, with 11 nucleotides matching TRBD2. This CDR3 has 14 residues. CDR1 and CDR2 from the germline V gene are MNHNS and SASEGT. Unmatched junction bases numbered 5, after V lost 5 bases and J lost 5 bases. CDR3 protein: CASSLAGGTNEQYF. DNA for the CDR3: TGTGCCAGCAGTCTAGCGGGAGGCACTAACGAGCAGTACTTC.

V usage is TRBV5-1 and J usage is TRBJ2-5, with 8 bases that match TRBD2. This CDR3 is 16 amino acids long. The germline V gene encodes CDR1 SGHRS and CDR2 YFSETQ. With 0 bases clipped from V and 2 bases from J, the junction kept 6 bases outside the gene matches. CDR3 nucleotide sequence: TGCGCCAGCAGCTTGGGGACTAGCCGGGTACAAGAGACCCAGTACTTC. Encoded protein: CASSLGTSRVQETQYF.

The chain recombines TRBV4-1 with TRBJ2-2; 9 nucleotides agree with TRBD2. J gave up 4 bases and V 3 bases, and 9 bases lay outside the gene matches. Germline CDR1 MGHRA, CDR2 YSYEKL. The length of the CDR3 is 17 residues. The DNA of the CDR3 is TGCGCCAGCAGCCACGGACTAGCGATAAGCCTCACCGGGGAGCTGTTTTTT. Translation: CASSHGLAISLTGELFF.

The sample holds a few counts of this clone. This chain joins TRBV19 and TRBJ2-1, with TRBD1 identical over 9 bases. CDR1 LNHDA and CDR2 SQIVND come from the germline V gene (reference sequence). This CDR3 comprises 14 residues. The V and J ends lost 5 bases and 6 bases, in that order; junction bases with no gene match: 5. The CDR3 DNA reads as TGTGCCAGTAGTCGGACAGGGGAGAGCAATGAGCAGTTCTTC. Its protein product is CASSRTGESNEQFF.

The table lists this clone with many counts. V gene TRBV4-2 combines with J gene TRBJ2-3; 11 nucleotides line up with TRBD2. The CDR3 is made up of 18 amino acids. Germline V gene lookup returns CDR1 LGHNA and CDR2 YNFKEQ. Trimming at V came to 0 bases and at J to 4 bases, leaving 9 bases not matched to a gene. CDR3 region: CASSQDPTSGGGADTQYF. The CDR3 DNA reads TGTGCCAGCAGCCAAGATCCCACTAGCGGGGGAGGTGCAGATACGCAGTATTTT.

The chain employs TRBV5-4 and TRBJ1-1; D perhaps matches TRBD1 (6 bases). V lost 0 bases, J lost 12 bases, and 18 bases lay in between. The CDR3 is made up of 14 amino acids. The V gene's germline CDR1 is SGHNT and CDR2 YYREEE (reference sequence). CDR3 DNA: TGTGCCAGCAGCTTGGATATTAGTGGGCAGGGGACTTTCTTT. Its translation is CASSLDISGQGTFF.

V is TRBV7-9 and J is TRBJ2-5; 7 bases align to TRBD1. Germline assignment: CDR1 SEHNR and CDR2 FQNEAQ (reference sequence). The CDR3 is made up of 14 amino acids. Trimming took 1 base from V and 5 from J; bases not matched to a gene: 4. The CDR3 here is CASSLVGRGETQYF. The CDR3 coding sequence is TGTGCCAGCAGCTTAGTGGGCAGGGGGGAGACCCAGTACTTC.

The V and J genes are TRBV4-3 and TRBJ2-7, with 11 bases matching TRBD1. V was clipped by 1 base and J by 3 bases; unmatched bases: 2. Germline lookup yields CDR1 LGHNA and CDR2 YSLEER. The CDR3 loop spans 15 amino acids. CDR3 sequence reads: CASSQGGTGGYEQYF. The CDR3 nucleotides read TGCGCCAGCAGCCAAGGAGGGACAGGGGGCTACGAGCAGTACTTC.

The rearrangement joins TRBV18 to TRBJ2-1; TRBD2 matches 12 bases. The CDR3 loop spans 15 amino acids. J lost 6 bases, V lost 5 bases, and 5 bases had no gene match. Germline V gene lookup returns CDR1 KGHSH and CDR2 LQKENI. The CDR3, as DNA: TGTGCCAGCTCATCACTAGCGGGGGGTCCCAATGAGCAGTTCTTC. Encoded protein: CASSSLAGGPNEQFF.

This chain connects TRBV2 to TRBJ1-4, with D possibly being TRBD1 (5 bases). Germline loops: CDR1 SNHLY, CDR2 FYNNEI. Deletions cut 4 bases from V and 1 base from J, with 10 bases between. The CDR3 runs 15 residues. The CDR3 region has the DNA TGTGCCAGCAGTGGTCAGGGACTAACTAATGAAAAACTGTTTTTT. This encodes CASSGQGLTNEKLFF.

Notes on this clone: A read error is likely, as this CDR3 ends without the conserved phenylalanine or tryptophan. The DNA is left out, because the CDR3 cannot be placed on it with certainty; the CDR3 is given as TCRdb lists it. J is TRBJ1-1 and V is TRBV12-2; the table assigns TRBD1, which was not confirmed against the DNA. TRBV12-2 is described as a pseudogene. From its first to its last residue, the CDR3 has 15 amino acids. The CDR3 sequence: CASRFCPTGNTEAFL.

V is TRBV4-3 and J is TRBJ2-2; TRBD1 is a possible D gene (5 bases). V lost 4 bases and J 0 bases, leaving 9 bases between the germline ends. The length of the CDR3 is 15 residues. Germline V gives CDR1 LGHNA, CDR2 YSLEER. The CDR3 bases are TGCGCCAGCAGCCTAGCAGGGTCGAACACCGGGGAGCTGTTTTTT. This codes for CASSLAGSNTGELFF.

The V and J genes are TRBV7-8 and TRBJ2-3; 12 bases are a match to TRBD2. V shed 5 bases, J shed 8 bases, and the junction held 8 bases outside the gene matches. This CDR3 spans 15 amino acids. CDR1 and CDR2 from the germline V gene are SGHVS and FQNEAQ. The CDR3 protein is CASSPKTSGGRTQYF. The CDR3 region has the DNA TGTGCCAGCAGCCCGAAGACTAGCGGGGGTCGTACGCAGTATTTT.

Details on this clone: A read error may produce the germline difference seen at one junction end. V gene TRBV11-3 combines with J gene TRBJ2-7; 8 bases map to TRBD1. The germline gives CDR1 SGHNT, CDR2 YENEEA. The CDR3 contains 11 residues. The CDR3 sequence is CASSLEDRVRF. The CDR3 DNA follows: TGTGCCAGCAGCTTAGAGGACAGGGTTCGATTC.

This CDR3 is CASSGANTGELFF. CDR3 sequence (DNA): TGTGCCTCTAGCGGGGCGAACACCGGGGAGCTGTTTTTT. The J gene is TRBJ2-2, the V gene TRBV6-5, with TRBD2 matching over 9 bases. With V trimmed by 11 bases and J by 0 bases, 1 base remained unmatched. Germline V CDR1 and CDR2: MNHEY, SVGAGI. The CDR3 contains 13 residues.

This clone showed up just once. The chain uses TRBV6-1 and TRBJ2-7; perhaps TRBD2 as D (5 bases). Germline V lookup: CDR1 MNHNS, CDR2 SASEGT. This CDR3 has 13 residues. With 8 bases removed from V and 4 bases from J, the gap between germline ends came to 15 bases. This CDR3 is CASERQARYEQYF. CDR3 coding DNA: TGTGCCAGCGAGCGGCAGGCTCGATACGAGCAGTACTTC.

This clone appeared once. This sequence joins TRBV28 and TRBJ2-6; possibly TRBD1 for D (7 bases). The ends were cut back, 7 bases at V and 2 bases at J, with 24 bases in the middle. The CDR3 has 19 residues. Germline assignment: CDR1 MDHEN and CDR2 SYDVKM. The CDR3, as DNA: TGTGCCAGCACCTATAGGACAGGTTTCGGGGGCGCTGGGGCCAACGTCCTGACTTTC. Protein product: CASTYRTGFGGAGANVLTF.

The chain is built from TRBV2 and TRBJ2-6; no firm D call. The V and J ends lost 6 bases and 0 bases respectively, with 6 bases between them. CDR1 is SNHLY and CDR2 is FYNNEI in the germline V gene. The CDR3 totals 14 residues. CDR3 in amino acids: CASREDSGANVLTF. In nucleotides, the CDR3 is TGTGCCAGCAGAGAGGACTCTGGGGCCAACGTCCTGACTTTC.

V is TRBV28 and J is TRBJ2-3; perhaps TRBD1 as D (5 bases). From germline, CDR1 is MDHEN and CDR2 SYDVKM. The CDR3 totals 14 residues. V lost 2 bases and J 6 bases, leaving 12 bases between the germline ends. The CDR3 spells CASSLQGSADTQYF. DNA of the CDR3: TGTGCCAGCAGTTTACAGGGTTCAGCCGATACGCAGTATTTT.

The V call is TRBV19, the J call TRBJ2-2; possible D gene TRBD1, 5 bases. CDR1 and CDR2 from the germline V gene are LNHDA and SQIVND (reference sequence). CDR3 length: 16 residues. Trimming stripped 7 bases from V and 6 bases from J, with 21 bases between. Here the CDR3 reads CASNDWGLVGPGELFF. The CDR3 bases are TGTGCCAGTAATGATTGGGGCCTAGTGGGGCCCGGGGAGCTGTTTTTT.